The entry that follows covers one TCR beta chain sequence. Using its own MiXCR run on the RACE reads, TCRdb lists one record per CDR3 protein. The sample includes more than 85,000 distinct CDR3 sequences, about 11% seen only once; the top ten take 2.2%. The sample comes from a study of human T cells and chemical hapten exposure. Overall study: Sensitizing treatment utilized 2% DPC over a roughly 2 cm by roughly 2 cm portion of upper inner arm skin. 0.01% DPC was applied to the upper back in patch tests, which were read at 6 days.

The time point is: patch test 2, 6 weeks after DPC sensitization. Stated treatment: therapeutic diphenylcyclopropenone sensitization with weekly scalp DPC. The material sequenced was whole blood, taken in connection with sensitization to the hapten diphenylcyclopropenone (DPC). The sequence was obtained from a man aged 40-49 years with alopecia areata. Some clones in this sample may be carry-over from other donors' samples.

This CDR3 is CASSQTGGPSDTQYF. CDR3 bases: TGCGCCAGCAGCCAGACGGGCGGGCCCTCAGATACGCAGTATTTT. The chain joins TRBV4-1 to TRBJ2-3, with D possibly being TRBD2 (5 bases). V lost 3 bases, J lost 4 bases, and 14 bases lay in between. The germline gives CDR1 MGHRA, CDR2 YSYEKL. The CDR3 spans 15 residues.